The next 7 T cell receptor beta chains were all read from a single sample in a study of cytomegalovirus exposure and HLA in healthy donors. PCR employed 60 Vbeta and 13 Jbeta primers. Only in-frame clones appear in the TCRdb table, and some are missing; sequencing was by immunoSEQ multiplex PCR. This table has roughly 190,000 clones, just over 75% appearing once. Sequencing was carried out using PBMCs. Every receptor here comes from a woman in her thirties in good health and CMV-seropositive.

This CDR3 reads CASSFDSRTDTQYF. The CDR3 DNA follows: TGCGCCAGCAGCTTCGATTCGCGGACAGATACGCAGTATTTT. The chain recombines TRBV5-1 with TRBJ2-3; D unresolved. Germline V gene lookup returns CDR1 SGHRS and CDR2 YFSETQ. V shed 2 bases and J shed 3 bases, with 10 bases lying between them. This CDR3 is built from 14 residues.

A remark on this clone: This same CDR3 is encoded by further DNA sequences in the sample. This chain uses TRBV19 with TRBJ2-1, with D maybe TRBD2 (6 bases). The V gene's germline CDR1 is LNHDA and CDR2 SQIVND (reference sequence). The ends were cut back, 3 bases at V and 1 base at J, with 7 bases in the middle. The CDR3 is 14 amino acids. CDR3 in DNA: TGTGCCAGTAGTATGGGGGGATCCTACAATGAGCAGTTCTTC. Translated: CASSMGGSYNEQFF.

The chain carries TRBV5-1 and TRBJ1-1; the match to TRBD1 covers 7 bases. The CDR3 loop spans 15 amino acids. CDR1 is SGHRS, CDR2 YFSETQ, per germline. Trimming took 0 bases from V and 3 from J; bases not matched to a gene: 5. CDR3 loop: CASSLAAGGDTEAFF. Here the CDR3 DNA reads TGCGCCAGCAGCTTGGCTGCAGGGGGAGACACTGAAGCTTTCTTT.

This CDR3 is CAIRRQGRDYEQYF. The CDR3 nucleotides are TGTGCCATCAGAAGACAGGGGAGGGATTACGAGCAGTACTTC. The chain recombines TRBV10-3 with TRBJ2-7, with D possibly TRBD1 on 8 matching bases. Germline V CDR1 and CDR2: ENHRY, SYGVKD. V lost 6 bases to trimming and J lost 4 bases, with 16 bases between them. The CDR3 extends over 14 amino acids.

This clone was detected a few times. The chain employs TRBV7-2 and TRBJ1-5; D is possibly TRBD1 (6 bases). Looked up from germline, CDR1 is SGHTA and CDR2 is FQGNSA. V lost 5 bases and J 1 base, leaving 9 bases between the germline ends. This CDR3 region has 14 residues. CDR3 in DNA: TGTGCCAGCAGCCCACAGGGAAGCAATCAGCCCCAGCATTTT. Translation gives CASSPQGSNQPQHF.

The rearrangement links TRBV7-8 to TRBJ2-7; D is possibly TRBD2 (5 bases). Deletions cut 2 bases from V and 1 base from J, with 9 bases between. The CDR3 extends over 14 amino acids. From germline, CDR1 is SGHVS and CDR2 FQNEAQ. The CDR3 nucleotides read TGTGCCAGCAGCTTAAGAACGGGATCCTACGAGCAGTACTTC. Translated, it gives CASSLRTGSYEQYF.

This chain uses TRBV9 with TRBJ1-6, with TRBD1 matching over 7 bases. V lost 1 base to trimming and J lost 8 bases; unmatched junction nucleotides: 9. CDR3 length: 16 residues. Germline V gene sequence: CDR1 SGDLS, CDR2 YYNGEE. CDR3: CASSVYRDSLYSPLHF. DNA for the CDR3: TGTGCCAGCAGCGTATACCGGGACAGCCTTTATTCACCCCTCCACTTT.